Listed below are T cell receptor beta chains from one sample, sequenced in a study of shared clonotypes between healthy human individuals. The method was immunoSEQ multiplex PCR; TCRdb's version includes in-frame clones alone and lacks a portion of them. The sample lists 400,000 to 600,000 clones, roughly three quarters occurring once. The sample comprised PBMCs. The receptors were sampled from a woman aged 40-49 years in good health. Some clones in this sample may be carry-over from other donors' samples. Each CDR3 is given with its conserved first and last residue. D genes are given only for firm matches. Some rows have no size entry. The others give once, few or many, or a class for an expanded clone.

>TRBV19|-|TRBJ2-7|TRBD2
TGTGCCAGTAGTATCCCGGGACTAGCGGGAGCCGAGCAGTACTTC
CASSIPGLAGAEQYF
>TRBV28|-|TRBJ2-1|TRBD2
TGTGCCAGCAGTTTATCCACCGGGACTAGCGGGATAAATGAGCAGTTCTTC
CASSLSTGTSGINEQFF
>TRBV5-1|-|TRBJ1-2|-
TGCGCCAGCAGCTTGAACAGGGTCGGCTACACCTTC
CASSLNRVGYTF
>TRBV21-1|few|TRBJ2-3|-
TGTGCCAGCAGCAAGTTTCAAAACTCAGCACAGAGTACGCAGTATTTT
CASSKFQNSAQSTQYF
>TRBV6-4|-|TRBJ1-1|-
TGTGCCAGCAGGAGGGTGGCTGGGGACACTGAAGCTTTCTTT
CASRRVAGDTEAFF
>TRBV5-5|-|TRBJ2-2|TRBD2
TGTGCCAGCAGAGGGACTCTAGCGGGAGTTTTCGGGGAGCTGTTTTTT
CASRGTLAGVFGELFF
>TRBV7-2|-|TRBJ2-1|TRBD2
TGTGCCAGCAGCTTATGGGGAACTAGCGGCAGCTACAATGAGCAGTTCTTC
CASSLWGTSGSYNEQFF
>TRBV14|-|TRBJ2-5|-
TGTGCCAGCAGCCGGGTTCCGAGGTTCGCTGAGACCCAGTACTTC
CASSRVPRFAETQYF
>TRBV7-2|-|TRBJ2-7|-
TGTGCCAGCAGCTTAGATTGGGGGGAGGACGAGCAGTACTTC
CASSLDWGEDEQYF
>TRBV2|-|TRBJ2-1|TRBD2
TGTGCCACCGGCCGTGGGACTAGTAACAATGAGCAGTTCTTC
CATGRGTSNNEQFF
>TRBV6-6|-|TRBJ1-5|TRBD1
TGTGCCAGCAGTTACTCGAGTGGGACAGGGCCCCAGCATTTT
CASSYSSGTGPQHF
>TRBV5-4|-|TRBJ2-1|TRBD2
TGTGCCAGCAGCTCCAGACTAGCGGGAGATATAGATGAGCAGTTCTTC
CASSSRLAGDIDEQFF
>TRBV21-1|-|TRBJ2-1|-
TGTGCCAGCAGCAAAGGGGCGAAGAAAGGTGAGCAGTTCTTC
CASSKGAKKGEQFF
>TRBV5-5|once|TRBJ2-5|TRBD1
TGTGCCAGCAGCCGGGGACAGGTCCTTGGGCGCGAGACCCAGTACTTC
CASSRGQVLGRETQYF
>TRBV25-1|-|TRBJ1-2|-
TGTGCCAGCAGTGAAGGGTTTGATGGCTACACCTTC
CASSEGFDGYTF
>TRBV19|-|TRBJ2-1|TRBD1
TGTGCCAGTAGTATCCTACAGGGGGCCGGCAATGAGCAGTTCTTC
CASSILQGAGNEQFF
>TRBV4-1|-|TRBJ1-6|-
TGCGCCAGCAGCCAAGTTCTCGATTCACCCCTCCACTTT
CASSQVLDSPLHF
>TRBV5-6|-|TRBJ2-7|-
TGTGCCAGCAGCTTGGGAGCCCTCGGGACGGTGGGGGAGCAGTACTTC
CASSLGALGTVGEQYF
>TRBV4-3|-|TRBJ2-2|-
TGCGCCAGCAGCCAACAGGCCGGGGAGCTGTTTTTT
CASSQQAGELFF
>TRBV29-1|-|TRBJ2-7|-
TGCAGCGTAGGGACCGCGTACGAGCAGTACTTC
CSVGTAYEQYF
>TRBV28|once|TRBJ2-7|-
TGTGCCAGCAGTTTTAGGTGGGAGGTCTCCTACGAGCAGTACTTC
CASSFRWEVSYEQYF
>TRBV10-3|-|TRBJ1-2|-
TGTGCCATCAGTGAGTCTAGGGTATATGGCTACACCTTC
CAISESRVYGYTF
>TRBV7-9|-|TRBJ2-1|-
TGTGCCAGCAGCTTAGTGGGTCTGGCTGCGAATGAGCAGTTCTTC
CASSLVGLAANEQFF